These T cell receptor beta chains were read from a single sample in a study of post-analysis software for immune sequencing data. A single record per CDR3 protein comes from TCRdb applying MiXCR to the PCR reads. The sample has hundreds of thousands of distinct CDR3 sequences, about 53% seen once. The sequencing sample was made of blood. The receptor source for this set is a girl aged 5 to 17 with multiple sclerosis. Both conserved end residues are part of each CDR3. A D gene is named only where the DNA matches it firmly. Part of the rows lack a size; the others show once, few, many or a class for expanded clones.

v_call	clone_size	j_call	d_call	cdr3_nt	cdr3_aa
TRBV5-1	NA	TRBJ1-4	TRBD1	TGCGCCAGCAGCTTGGGGGACAGTAATGAAAAACTGTTTTTT	CASSLGDSNEKLFF
TRBV20-1	NA	TRBJ2-5	TRBD2	TGCAGTGCTACCCATAGCGGGGGGGTCCAAGAGACCCAGTACTTC	CSATHSGGVQETQYF
TRBV27	few	TRBJ2-7	NA	TGTGCCAGCAGTTCCCAGCCCGCCTACGAGCAGTACTTC	CASSSQPAYEQYF
TRBV20-1	NA	TRBJ2-1	TRBD2	TGCAGTGCAACACTAGCGGGAGGTGGGCATGAGCAGTTCTTC	CSATLAGGGHEQFF
TRBV6-2/TRBV6-3	few	TRBJ2-7	NA	TGTGCCAGCAGTTACCCGACCATGGTTTCCTACGAGCAGTACTTC	CASSYPTMVSYEQYF
TRBV12-3/TRBV12-4	NA	TRBJ2-3	TRBD2	TGTGCCAGCAGCACCGGGACTAGCGGCACAGATACGCAGTATTTT	CASSTGTSGTDTQYF
TRBV9	NA	TRBJ2-5	NA	TGTGCCAGCAGCGTAAGTGCAGGGGGGCCGGGGGAGCAGTACTTC	CASSVSAGGPGEQYF
TRBV28	NA	TRBJ2-7	TRBD1	TGTGCCAGCAGTTTCTATACAGGGGGATACGGCGAGCAGTACTTC	CASSFYTGGYGEQYF
TRBV6-1	NA	TRBJ1-6	NA	TGTGCCAGCAGTGAGTTCCGGAGCTCCTATAATTCACCCCTCCACTTT	CASSEFRSSYNSPLHF
TRBV12-3/TRBV12-4	NA	TRBJ1-2	NA	TGTGCCAGCAGTTTGAGGTGGGCAGGGGAGTCGTCGGACTATGGCTACACCTTC	CASSLRWAGESSDYGYTF
TRBV29-1	NA	TRBJ1-2	TRBD1	TGCAGCGTTGAGGAGGACAGGGGGCTCGGCTACACCTTC	CSVEEDRGLGYTF
TRBV14	NA	TRBJ2-7	TRBD1	TGTGCCAGCAGCCGGACAGGGAAGGGGGAGCAGTACTTC	CASSRTGKGEQYF
TRBV18	NA	TRBJ2-7	TRBD2	TGTGCCAGCTCCCCTCGGACAGGGACTAGCGGGGGGCACTACGAGCAGTACTTC	CASSPRTGTSGGHYEQYF
TRBV20-1	few	TRBJ2-3	NA	TGCAGTGCCCCCGATCCCCTCGCCGGAGATACGCAGTATTTT	CSAPDPLAGDTQYF
TRBV29-1	NA	TRBJ2-3	TRBD2	TGCAGCGCTAGCGGGAGTCAGACAGATACGCAGTATTTT	CSASGSQTDTQYF
TRBV5-1	few	TRBJ2-1	NA	TGCGCCAGCACCAAAGGGGGGTCCAATGAGCAGTTCTTC	CASTKGGSNEQFF
TRBV20-1	NA	TRBJ2-5	TRBD2	TGCAGTGCTAGTAGGCGGGGGGGTCGGTACCAAGAGACCCAGTACTTC	CSASRRGGRYQETQYF
TRBV7-2	NA	TRBJ2-7	NA	TGTGCCAGCAGCCAGGGACCGCAAGGCTACGAGCAGTACTTC	CASSQGPQGYEQYF
TRBV20-1	NA	TRBJ2-3	NA	TGCAGTGCCCCCCAGGGGAGGGGGGCCACAGATACGCAGTATTTT	CSAPQGRGATDTQYF
TRBV5-1	NA	TRBJ2-1	NA	TGCGCCAGCAGCTTAGAACTAGCTTCCTACAATGAGCAGTTCTTC	CASSLELASYNEQFF
TRBV4-1	NA	TRBJ2-7	NA	TGCGCCAGCAGCCAAGAGGGGATCCGGGACTCCGGAGGCGAGCAGTACTTC	CASSQEGIRDSGGEQYF
TRBV7-9	NA	TRBJ2-7	NA	TGTGCCAGCAGCTTAAGTCAGGGAAGGGTCTACGAGCAGTACTTC	CASSLSQGRVYEQYF
TRBV7-6	NA	TRBJ2-2	NA	TGTGCCAGCTCGCGGGCACCAAACACCGGGGAGCTGTTTTTT	CASSRAPNTGELFF
TRBV28	NA	TRBJ2-4	TRBD2	TGTGCCAGCAGGGAAAGCGGGGGCCGCACCATTTTAGCCAAAAACATTCAGTACTTC	CASRESGGRTILAKNIQYF
TRBV5-1	once	TRBJ1-5	NA	TGCGCCAGCAGCTTGGGCAGGGCGAGGATCGATCAGCCCCAGCATTTT	CASSLGRARIDQPQHF
TRBV7-3	few	TRBJ1-6	NA	TGTGCCAGCAGCTTAAGGCCCGGCAGGGGTAATTCACCCCTCCACTTT	CASSLRPGRGNSPLHF
TRBV7-6	NA	TRBJ2-1	NA	TGTGCCAGCAGCTTAGTGGCGGCGAGCTCCTACAATGAGCAGTTCTTC	CASSLVAASSYNEQFF
TRBV2	few	TRBJ1-2	NA	TGTGCCAGCAGTCCTCCGCCGCCGGAGCTAAACTATGGCTACACCTTC	CASSPPPPELNYGYTF
TRBV2	NA	TRBJ2-2	TRBD2	TGTGCCAGCAGTGCAGCGGGGGGATTGAACTCCGGGGAGCTGTTTTTT	CASSAAGGLNSGELFF
TRBV15	NA	TRBJ2-7	NA	TGTGCCACCAGCACAATGACTACCGAGCAGTACTTC	CATSTMTTEQYF
TRBV12-3/TRBV12-4	NA	TRBJ2-4	NA	TGTGCCAGCAGTTTCCCGTCCGGGGGTAGGGCCAAAAACATTCAGTACTTC	CASSFPSGGRAKNIQYF
TRBV29-1	NA	TRBJ1-1	NA	TGCAGCGTTACAGGACGGGCGGACACTGAAGCTTTCTTT	CSVTGRADTEAFF
TRBV4-2	NA	TRBJ2-7	TRBD2	TGTGCCAGCAGCCAACACCTCGGGACTAGCGGAAGGGACGAGCAGTACTTC	CASSQHLGTSGRDEQYF
TRBV7-9	NA	TRBJ1-1	TRBD1	TGTGCCAGCAGCTCCCACGACAGACAGGGGGTGAGGGCTGAAGCTTTCTTT	CASSSHDRQGVRAEAFF
TRBV20-1	NA	TRBJ2-1	TRBD2	TGCAGTGCTTCCTCCGGGACTAGCGGTAACAATGAGCAGTTCTTC	CSASSGTSGNNEQFF
TRBV14	once	TRBJ1-2	NA	TGTGCCAGCAGCCAAGATCGAATGAGCGGCCGTGGCTACACCTTC	CASSQDRMSGRGYTF
TRBV7-3	few	TRBJ2-1	TRBD2	TGTGCCAGCAGCTTAGCGGGGGGAGATTACAATGAGCAGTTCTTC	CASSLAGGDYNEQFF
TRBV6-5	NA	TRBJ2-3	TRBD1	TGTGCCAGCAGTCCGACAGGGGTCACAGTTACGCAGTATTTT	CASSPTGVTVTQYF
TRBV11-2	NA	TRBJ2-1	NA	TGTGCCAGCACCCCGGTCAGGGTGCCTTACAATGAGCAGTTCTTC	CASTPVRVPYNEQFF
TRBV12-3/TRBV12-4	NA	TRBJ1-1	TRBD1	TGTGCCAGCAGTTTACGAGGGGGCTGGGGTCGTCCCCCTGAAGCTTTCTTT	CASSLRGGWGRPPEAFF